This T cell receptor beta chain was captured by sequencing in a study of molecular identifiers for immune sequencing clone quantification. Study summary: In replicates, RNA from about 20,000 or 100,000 naive CD8 cells was split five ways, four sequenced.

TCRdb ran MiXCR on the PCR reads and lists one entry per CDR3 protein. The sample lists some 680,000 distinct CDR3 sequences, 25% seen once, with 0.7% to 0.95% in the top ten. About this clonotype itself: Given a much more abundant clone one base away, this may be a read error.

Sequencing input: naive CD8+ T cells from blood, with Jurkat cell RNA spiked in. Indicated subset: FACS-sorted CD8+CD4-CCR7+CD45RA+ naive T cells. The source of this sequence is a human donor in good health. Some libraries in this study had Jurkat cell RNA spiked in.

This chain's CDR3 is CAWSGQSFYNEQFF. The CDR3 DNA follows: TGTGCCTGGAGTGGGCAGAGCTTCTACAATGAGCAGTTCTTC. The chain joins TRBV30 to TRBJ2-1; D unresolved. V gave up 1 base and J gave up 3 bases, with 10 bases separating them. This CDR3 has 14 residues. The V gene's germline CDR1 is GTSNPN and CDR2 SVGIG (reference sequence). The full variable domain, in which reference TRBV30 and TRBJ2-1 provide the parts outside the CDR3, is SQTIHQWPATLVQPVGSPLSLECTVEGTSNPNLYWYRQAAGRGLQLLFYSVGIGQISSEVPQNLSASRPQDRQFILSSKKLLLSDSGFYLCAWSGQSFYNEQFFGPGTRLTVL.